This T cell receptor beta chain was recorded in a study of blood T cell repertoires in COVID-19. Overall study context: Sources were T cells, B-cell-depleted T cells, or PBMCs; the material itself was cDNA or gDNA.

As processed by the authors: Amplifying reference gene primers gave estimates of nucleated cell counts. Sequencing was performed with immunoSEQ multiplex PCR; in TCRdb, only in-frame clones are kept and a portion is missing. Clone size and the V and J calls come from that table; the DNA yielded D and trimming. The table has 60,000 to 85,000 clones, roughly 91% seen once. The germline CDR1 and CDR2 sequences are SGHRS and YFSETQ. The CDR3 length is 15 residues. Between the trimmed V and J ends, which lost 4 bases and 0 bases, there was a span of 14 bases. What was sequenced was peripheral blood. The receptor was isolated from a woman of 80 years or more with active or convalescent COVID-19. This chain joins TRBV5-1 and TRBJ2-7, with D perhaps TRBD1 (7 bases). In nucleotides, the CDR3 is TGCGCCAGCAGCCACCCAGGGGGGAGCTCCTACGAGCAGTACTTC. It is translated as CASSHPGGSSYEQYF.